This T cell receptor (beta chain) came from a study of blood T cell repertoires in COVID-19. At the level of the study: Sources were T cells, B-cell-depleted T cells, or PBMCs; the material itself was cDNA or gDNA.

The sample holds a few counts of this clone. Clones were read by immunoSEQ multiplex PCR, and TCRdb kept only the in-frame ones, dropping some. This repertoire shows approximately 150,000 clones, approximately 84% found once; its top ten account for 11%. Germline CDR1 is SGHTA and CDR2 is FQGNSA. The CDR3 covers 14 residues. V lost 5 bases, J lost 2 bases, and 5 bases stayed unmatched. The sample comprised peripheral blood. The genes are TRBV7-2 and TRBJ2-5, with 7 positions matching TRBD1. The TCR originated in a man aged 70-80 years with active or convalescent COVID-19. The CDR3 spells CASSLRTGQETQYF. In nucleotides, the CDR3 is TGTGCCAGCAGCCTTAGGACAGGACAAGAGACCCAGTACTTC.